Each of the 21 T cell receptor beta chains below was sequenced from the same sample in a study of shared clonotypes between healthy human individuals. Assay: immunoSEQ multiplex PCR; the TCRdb copy retains only in-frame clones and omits some. The data hold approximately 980,000 clones, with 70% to 85% observed a single time. Sequencing used memory CD4+ T cells sorted from blood. Noted subset: CD45RA-negative fraction. These receptors all come from a man between 18 and 29 years old in good health.

As to this clone: This specimen includes other DNA sequences encoding the same CDR3. This chain links TRBV10-1 with TRBJ1-4, with TRBD1 matching 8 bases. The CDR3 length is 13 residues. Losses at the gene ends were 10 bases for V and 10 bases for J; bases not matched to a gene: 11. CDR1 and CDR2 (germline): WNHNN, SYGVQD (reference sequence). DNA for the CDR3: TGCGCCATCCAGAAGGGGACAGGAGGAAAACTGTTTTTT. Its protein product is CAIQKGTGGKLFF.

As concerns this clone: Only one base separates this from a far larger clonotype, so it likely reflects a read error. The rearrangement joins TRBV6-1 to TRBJ1-6; unclear D gene. CDR1 is MNHNS and CDR2 is SASEGT in the germline V gene. V lost 7 bases and J lost 9, with 10 bases in between. The CDR3 sequence is 12 residues long. The CDR3 bases are TGTGCCAGCACCGCCACAGCTTCACCCCTCCACTTT. Its translation: CASTATASPLHF.

The CDR3 coding sequence is TGTGCCAGCAGCCAACAGGGTCAGGCAGGGGCGTATGGCTACACCTTC. It translates to CASSQQGQAGAYGYTF. The chain recombines TRBV28 with TRBJ1-2, with D possibly TRBD1 on 6 matching bases. The germline V and J ends were trimmed by 6 bases and 5 bases, with 22 bases remaining between them. From germline, CDR1 is MDHEN and CDR2 SYDVKM. The CDR3 runs to 16 residues.

The gene calls are TRBV18 and TRBJ1-1; 8 nucleotides line up with TRBD1. This CDR3 has 17 residues. The germline V gene has CDR1 KGHSH and CDR2 LQKENI. The J segment lost 3 bases and the V segment lost 3 bases, leaving 12 bases of the junction unmatched. CDR3 bases: TGTGCCAGCTCACCTAGACAGGGGAGGAATTCGTACACTGAAGCTTTCTTT. This sequence encodes CASSPRQGRNSYTEAFF.

There are many counts of this clone. V and J are TRBV14 and TRBJ1-6, with TRBD1 as a possible D gene (5 bases). The CDR3 runs to 15 residues. Germline V gene data show CDR1 as SGHDN and CDR2 as FVKESK. V was pared by 1 base and J by 9 bases, with 13 bases between. The CDR3 bases are TGTGCCAGCAGCCAAGCGGGGCTCAAGCGTTCACCCCTCCACTTT. Protein product: CASSQAGLKRSPLHF.

This chain connects TRBV6-1 to TRBJ1-1; tentative D call: TRBD1 (5 bases). Germline CDR1 MNHNS, CDR2 SASEGT. V was pared by 8 bases and J by 8 bases, with 12 bases between. This CDR3 region has 11 residues. The CDR3: CASGWGFEAFF. CDR3 DNA: TGTGCCAGCGGATGGGGGTTCGAAGCTTTCTTT.

This clone was seen a handful of times. The V gene is TRBV19, the J gene TRBJ1-1, with 9 bases fitting TRBD1. The V and J ends lost 7 bases and 6 bases, in that order; junction bases with no gene match: 9. The CDR3 sequence is 14 residues long. Germline values: CDR1 LNHDA, CDR2 SQIVND (reference sequence). CDR3 region: CASTSPDRGPEAFF. The CDR3 DNA is TGTGCCAGTACCTCTCCGGACAGGGGACCTGAAGCTTTCTTT. The entire variable domain, with the rest obtained from reference TRBV19 and TRBJ1-1, is as follows: DGGITQSPKYLFRKEGQNVTLSCEQNLNHDAMYWYRQDPGQGLRLIYYSQIVNDFQKGDIAEGYSVSREKKESFPLTVTSAQKNPTAFYLCASTSPDRGPEAFFGQGTRLTVV.

This chain connects TRBV7-2 to TRBJ2-5; a weak D match, TRBD1 (6 bases). The DNA end is more similar to TRBJ2-7, so the J call may be wrong. Germline V gives CDR1 SGHTA, CDR2 FQGNSA. This CDR3 contains 14 residues. The CDR3 loop reads CASSRAGQNYEQYF. The DNA of the CDR3 is TGTGCCAGCAGCCGGGCCGGACAGAACTACGAGCAGTACTTC.

The chain joins TRBV5-1 to TRBJ2-3, with D unclear. V lost 5 bases, J lost 2 bases, and 9 bases lay in between. The CDR3 loop spans 13 amino acids. Germline V lookup: CDR1 SGHRS, CDR2 YFSETQ. CDR3 loop: CASSSGDTDTQYF. CDR3 bases: TGCGCCAGCAGTTCTGGGGACACAGATACGCAGTATTTT.

The rearrangement joins TRBV10-3 to TRBJ2-7; 9 positions agree with TRBD1. V was clipped by 10 bases and J by 2 bases; unmatched bases: 12. Germline CDR1 reads ENHRY; CDR2 reads SYGVKD. The CDR3 has 15 amino acids. CDR3 residues: CATLNRDRDPYEQYF. In nucleotides, the CDR3 is TGTGCCACCCTTAACCGGGACAGGGACCCCTACGAGCAGTACTTC.

The chain is built from TRBV6-5 and TRBJ2-3, with D unresolved. Germline CDR1 is MNHEY and CDR2 is SVGAGI. This CDR3 has 15 residues. Trimming took 0 bases from V and 3 from J, leaving 10 bases between them. This CDR3 is CASSYSLGVTDTQYF. The CDR3 DNA sequence: TGTGCCAGCAGTTACTCATTGGGTGTGACAGATACGCAGTATTTT.

The rearrangement links TRBV2 to TRBJ1-1, with D tentatively TRBD1 (6 bases). Per the germline V gene, CDR1 is SNHLY and CDR2 is FYNNEI. V was clipped by 6 bases and J by 4 bases, with 12 bases between them. The length of the CDR3 is 13 residues. This chain's CDR3 is CASRGTWGTEAFF. The CDR3 DNA sequence: TGTGCCAGCAGAGGGACATGGGGCACTGAAGCTTTCTTT.

This clone was recorded only once. The J gene is TRBJ1-2, the V gene TRBV5-4; tentatively, D is TRBD1 (6 bases). The CDR3 has 13 residues. Germline assignment: CDR1 SGHNT and CDR2 YYREEE (reference sequence). The CDR3 coding sequence is TGTGCTTCCCGCGGGCAGGGGAACTATGGCTACACCTTC. This gives the protein CASRGQGNYGYTF. Full variable domain (outside the CDR3, taken from reference TRBV5-4 and TRBJ1-2): ETGVTQSPTHLIKTRGQQVTLRCSSQSGHNTVSWYQQALGQGPQFIFQYYREEENGRGNFPPRFSGLQFPNYSSELNVNALELDDSALYLCASRGQGNYGYTFGSGTRLTVV.

The gene calls are TRBV2 and TRBJ1-5; D gene unclear. This CDR3 comprises 14 residues. V dropped 3 bases and J dropped 7 bases, with 13 bases sitting between them. Germline V lookup: CDR1 SNHLY, CDR2 FYNNEI. CDR3 in amino acids: CASSEGSMGQPQHF. The CDR3 region has the DNA TGTGCCAGCAGTGAGGGTTCCATGGGGCAGCCCCAGCATTTT.

The chain joins TRBV28 to TRBJ2-7, with 10 bases that match TRBD1. CDR3 length: 14 amino acids. Germline values: CDR1 MDHEN, CDR2 SYDVKM. V shed 6 bases, J shed 6 bases, and the junction held 8 bases outside the gene matches. The CDR3 DNA reads as TGTGCCAGCAGCGGCCGGGACAGGGGCGTCGAGCAGTACTTC. It translates to CASSGRDRGVEQYF.

This clone was counted between two and nine times. The V gene is TRBV27, the J gene TRBJ2-3; D is unclear. CDR1 and CDR2 from the germline V gene are MNHEY and SMNVEV (reference sequence). The CDR3 sequence is 12 residues long. V lost 8 bases to trimming and J lost 0 bases, with 6 bases between them. As DNA, the CDR3 is TGTGCCAGCCCAGTTAGCACAGATACGCAGTATTTT. Translating gives CASPVSTDTQYF.

The V and J genes are TRBV7-9 and TRBJ2-7; D gene unclear. The CDR3 totals 14 residues. V lost 5 bases and J 0 bases, leaving 11 bases between the germline ends. In germline, CDR1 is SEHNR, CDR2 FQNEAQ (reference sequence). DNA for the CDR3: TGTGCCAGCAGCCGCACTCCGAGCTCCTACGAGCAGTACTTC. It is translated as CASSRTPSSYEQYF. Full variable domain (missing parts from reference TRBV7-9 and TRBJ2-7): DTGVSQNPRHKITKRGQNVTFRCDPISEHNRLYWYRQTLGQGPEFLTYFQNEAQLEKSRLLSDRFSAERPKGSFSTLEIQRTEQGDSAMYLCASSRTPSSYEQYFGPGTRLTVT.

This clone was counted many times. The chain has TRBV6-5 and TRBJ2-1, with 8 bases that match TRBD1. This CDR3 has 15 residues. CDR1 and CDR2 (germline): MNHEY, SVGAGI. The junction had 2 bases not matched to a gene; V was cut back by 2 bases and J by 2 bases. CDR3 nucleotides: TGTGCCAGCAGTTACGACAGGGGACCCTACAATGAGCAGTTCTTC. Protein: CASSYDRGPYNEQFF.

This clone was detected a few times. V usage is TRBV7-2 and J usage is TRBJ1-2, with 7 bases fitting TRBD1. This CDR3 has 13 residues. The J segment lost 5 bases and the V segment lost 4 bases, leaving 4 bases of the junction unmatched. Germline loops: CDR1 SGHTA, CDR2 FQGNSA. CDR3 residues: CASSSTGRYGYTF. CDR3 sequence (DNA): TGTGCCAGCAGCTCGACAGGGAGGTATGGCTACACCTTC.

This sequence joins TRBV12-2 and TRBJ1-2; the table's D call TRBD1 went unverified against the DNA. TRBV12-2 is tagged as a pseudogene. The CDR3 consists of 17 residues. The CDR3 reads CASRLASVAGKEYGYTF. In nucleotides, the CDR3 is TGTGCAAGTCGCTTAGCGTCGGTGGCAGGGAAGGAGTATGGCTACACCTTC.

V gene TRBV6-1 combines with J gene TRBJ1-3; TRBD1 agrees at 9 bases. CDR1 is MNHNS, CDR2 SASEGT, per germline. V shed 3 bases, J shed 6 bases, and the junction held 3 bases outside the gene matches. The CDR3 has 14 amino acids. The CDR3, as DNA: TGTGCCAGCAGTGAGACAGGGGGAATAAACACCATATATTTT. Translating it yields CASSETGGINTIYF.